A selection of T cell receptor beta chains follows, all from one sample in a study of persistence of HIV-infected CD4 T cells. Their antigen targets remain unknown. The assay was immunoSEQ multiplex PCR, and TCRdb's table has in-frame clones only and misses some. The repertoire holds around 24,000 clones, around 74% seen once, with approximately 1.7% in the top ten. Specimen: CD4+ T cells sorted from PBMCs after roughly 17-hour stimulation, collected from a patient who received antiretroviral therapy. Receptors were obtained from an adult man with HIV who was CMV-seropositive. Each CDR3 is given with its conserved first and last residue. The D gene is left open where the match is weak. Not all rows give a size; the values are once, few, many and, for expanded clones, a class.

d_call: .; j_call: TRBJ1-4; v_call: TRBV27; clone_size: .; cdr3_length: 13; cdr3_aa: CASSLTENEKLFF; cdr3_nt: TGTGCCAGCAGCTTAACGGAGAATGAAAAACTGTTTTTT
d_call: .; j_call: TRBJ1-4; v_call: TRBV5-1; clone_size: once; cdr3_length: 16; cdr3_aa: CASSLGQVQGGEKLFF; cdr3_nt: TGCGCCAGCAGCTTGGGCCAGGTCCAGGGAGGGGAAAAACTGTTTTTT
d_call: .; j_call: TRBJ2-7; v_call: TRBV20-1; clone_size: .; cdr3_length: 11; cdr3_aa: CSALMVYEQYF; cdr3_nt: TGCAGTGCACTCATGGTCTACGAGCAGTACTTC
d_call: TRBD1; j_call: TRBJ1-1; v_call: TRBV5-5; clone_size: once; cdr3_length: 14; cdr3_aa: CASSFTGGTVEAFF; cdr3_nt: TGTGCCAGCAGCTTCACAGGGGGCACGGTTGAAGCTTTCTTT
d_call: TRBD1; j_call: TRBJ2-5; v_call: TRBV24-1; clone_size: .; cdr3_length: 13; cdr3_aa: CASGTGGAETQYF; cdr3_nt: TGTGCCTCCGGGACAGGGGGCGCGGAGACCCAGTACTTC
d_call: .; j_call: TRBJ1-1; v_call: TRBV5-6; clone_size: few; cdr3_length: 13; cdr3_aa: CASMQTGAMGAFF; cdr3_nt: TGTGCCAGCATGCAGACGGGGGCCATGGGGGCTTTCTTT
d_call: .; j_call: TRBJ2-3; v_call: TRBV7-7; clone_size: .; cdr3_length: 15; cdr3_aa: CASSLAGSPTDTQYF; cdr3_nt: TGTGCCAGCAGCTTAGCAGGGTCGCCCACAGATACGCAGTATTTT
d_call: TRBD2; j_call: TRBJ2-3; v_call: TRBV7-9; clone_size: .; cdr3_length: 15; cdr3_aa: CASSLGAGNTDTQYF; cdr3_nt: TGTGCCAGCAGCTTAGGAGCGGGGAACACAGATACGCAGTATTTT
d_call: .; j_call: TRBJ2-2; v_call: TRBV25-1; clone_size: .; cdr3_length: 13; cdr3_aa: CASSGDSAGELFF; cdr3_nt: TGTGCCAGCAGTGGAGACTCGGCCGGGGAGCTGTTTTTT
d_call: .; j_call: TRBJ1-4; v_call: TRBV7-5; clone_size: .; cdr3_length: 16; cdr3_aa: CARSPRQGTLEEKLFF; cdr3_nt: TGTGCCAGAAGCCCCCGACAGGGGACGCTGGAGGAAAAACTGTTTTTT
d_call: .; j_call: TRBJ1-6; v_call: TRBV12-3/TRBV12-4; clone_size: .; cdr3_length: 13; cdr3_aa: CASSNTGYSPLHF; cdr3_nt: TGTGCCAGCAGCAATACGGGGTATTCACCCCTCCACTTT
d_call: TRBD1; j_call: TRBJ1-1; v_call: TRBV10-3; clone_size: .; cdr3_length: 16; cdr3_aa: CAIRAEQGVKNTEAFF; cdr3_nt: TGTGCCATCAGAGCAGAGCAGGGGGTAAAAAACACTGAAGCTTTCTTT
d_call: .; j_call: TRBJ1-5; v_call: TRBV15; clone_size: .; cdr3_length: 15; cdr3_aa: CATSRDPGANQPQHF; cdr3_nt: TGTGCCACCAGCAGAGATCCAGGGGCGAATCAGCCCCAGCATTTT
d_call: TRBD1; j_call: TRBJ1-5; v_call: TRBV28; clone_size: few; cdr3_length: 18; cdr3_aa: CASSLPRTGGNSNQPQHF; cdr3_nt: TGTGCCAGCAGTTTACCCCGGACAGGGGGCAATAGCAATCAGCCCCAGCATTTT
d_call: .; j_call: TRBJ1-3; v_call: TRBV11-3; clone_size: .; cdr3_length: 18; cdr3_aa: CASSPGTRGGALGNTIYF; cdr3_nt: TGTGCCAGCAGCCCCGGGACTCGAGGCGGTGCTCTTGGAAACACCATATATTTT
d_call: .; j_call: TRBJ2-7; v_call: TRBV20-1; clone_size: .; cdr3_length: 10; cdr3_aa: CSAGEREQYF; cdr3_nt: TGCAGTGCTGGAGAAAGGGAGCAGTACTTC
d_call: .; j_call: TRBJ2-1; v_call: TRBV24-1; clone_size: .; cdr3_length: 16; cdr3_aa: CATSGLREEVGNEQFF; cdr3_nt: TGTGCCACCAGTGGCCTGAGGGAAGAGGTCGGGAATGAGCAGTTCTTC
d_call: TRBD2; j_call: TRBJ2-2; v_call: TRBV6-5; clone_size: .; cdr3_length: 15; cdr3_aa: CASYERGSLTGELFF; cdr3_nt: TGTGCCAGTTACGAGCGGGGGTCACTAACCGGGGAGCTGTTTTTT
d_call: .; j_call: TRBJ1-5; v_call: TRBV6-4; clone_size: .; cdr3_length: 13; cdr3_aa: CASSTGINQPQHF; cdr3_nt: TGTGCCAGCAGTACGGGTATCAATCAGCCCCAGCATTTT
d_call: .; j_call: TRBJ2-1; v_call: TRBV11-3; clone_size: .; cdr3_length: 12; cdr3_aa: CASSLAGNEQFF; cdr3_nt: TGTGCCAGCAGCTTAGCAGGGAATGAGCAGTTCTTC
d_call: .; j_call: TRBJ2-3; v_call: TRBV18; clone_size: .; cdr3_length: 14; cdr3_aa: CASSPKGSSDTQYF; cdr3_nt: TGTGCCAGCTCACCAAAGGGTAGCAGCGATACGCAGTATTTT
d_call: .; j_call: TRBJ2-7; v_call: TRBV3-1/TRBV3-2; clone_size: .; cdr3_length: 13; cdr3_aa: CASSQSPVFEQYF; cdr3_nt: TGTGCCAGCAGCCAAAGTCCGGTTTTCGAGCAGTACTTC
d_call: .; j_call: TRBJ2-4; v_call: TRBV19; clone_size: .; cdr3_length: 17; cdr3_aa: CASSPFFGGTAANIQYF; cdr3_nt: TGTGCCAGTAGTCCCTTCTTCGGAGGGACAGCCGCGAACATTCAGTACTTC
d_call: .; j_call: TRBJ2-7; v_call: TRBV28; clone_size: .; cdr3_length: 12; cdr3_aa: CASRSGAYEQYF; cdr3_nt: TGTGCCAGCAGATCAGGAGCCTACGAGCAGTACTTC
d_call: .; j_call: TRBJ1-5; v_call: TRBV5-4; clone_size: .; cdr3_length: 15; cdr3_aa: CASSFGPGGNQPQHF; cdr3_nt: TGTGCCAGCAGCTTTGGGCCAGGGGGCAATCAGCCCCAGCATTTT
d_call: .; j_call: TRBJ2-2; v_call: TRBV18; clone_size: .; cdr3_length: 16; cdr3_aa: CASSPLPGANTGELFF; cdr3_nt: TGTGCCAGCTCACCACTTCCAGGGGCGAACACCGGGGAGCTGTTTTTT
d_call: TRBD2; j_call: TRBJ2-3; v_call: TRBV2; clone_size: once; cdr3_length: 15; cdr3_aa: CASSGASGGSDTQYF; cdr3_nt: TGTGCCAGCAGTGGGGCTAGCGGGGGGTCAGATACGCAGTATTTT
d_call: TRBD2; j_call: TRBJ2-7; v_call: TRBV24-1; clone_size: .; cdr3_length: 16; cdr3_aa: CATSDYGSGGTYEQYF; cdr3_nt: TGTGCCACCAGTGATTATGGTAGCGGGGGAACCTACGAGCAGTACTTC
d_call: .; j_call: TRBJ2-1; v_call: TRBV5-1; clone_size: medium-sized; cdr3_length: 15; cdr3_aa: CASSSAGGGYNEQFF; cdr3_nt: TGCGCCAGCAGCTCGGCGGGTGGGGGTTACAATGAGCAGTTCTTC